The rows below give T cell receptor beta chains drawn from one sample of a study of shared clonotypes between healthy human individuals. This table comes from immunoSEQ multiplex PCR, and its TCRdb copy is limited to in-frame clones, with some not included. The sample lists under 2.5 million clones, around 92% occurring once. The sequencing input was naive CD4+ T cells from PBMCs. These receptors were obtained from a man in his late teens or twenties in good health. Some clones in this sample may be carry-over from other donors' samples. Both conserved end residues are part of each CDR3. A D gene is named only where the DNA matches it firmly. Expanded clones are given a class, and other clones once, few, many or no size at all.

V: TRBV19
J: TRBJ2-1
size: once
D: NA
DNA: TGTGCCAGTAGTATAACCGCGGGAACCTCCTACAATGAGCAGTTCTTC
CDR3: CASSITAGTSYNEQFF

V: TRBV19
J: TRBJ2-1
size: NA
D: TRBD2
DNA: TGTGCCAGTAGCAAAAAAATACCCGGGACTAGCGGCTACAATGAGCAGTTCTTC
CDR3: CASSKKIPGTSGYNEQFF

V: TRBV7-2
J: TRBJ2-2
size: NA
D: NA
DNA: TGTGCCAGCAGCCCATTGTGGGGGCTGAGGTCCGGGGAGCTGTTTTTT
CDR3: CASSPLWGLRSGELFF

V: TRBV7-9
J: TRBJ1-6
size: NA
D: NA
DNA: TGTGCCAGCAGCTTAGAGACAGCCAGTGTCGGGGCCCTCCACTTT
CDR3: CASSLETASVGALHF

V: TRBV28
J: TRBJ2-1
size: NA
D: NA
DNA: TGTGCCAGCAGTCCCCAGGGTAGCGCGAATGAGCAGTTCTTC
CDR3: CASSPQGSANEQFF

V: TRBV7-9
J: TRBJ1-6
size: NA
D: TRBD1
DNA: TGTGCCAGCAGCTTTACAGGGGAGGGGCCCCTCCACTTT
CDR3: CASSFTGEGPLHF

V: TRBV7-2
J: TRBJ2-3
size: once
D: TRBD2
DNA: TGTGCCAGCAGCTTAGCGGGAGGGATAGCAGATACGCAGTATTTT
CDR3: CASSLAGGIADTQYF

V: TRBV5-5
J: TRBJ2-5
size: NA
D: NA
DNA: TGTGCCAGCAGCTCGCCTAAGGTGACGTACTTC
CDR3: CASSSPKVTYF

V: TRBV7-7
J: TRBJ2-5
size: NA
D: NA
DNA: TGTGCCAGCAGCCCAGACCCTCGGGTACCGGAGACCCAGTACTTC
CDR3: CASSPDPRVPETQYF

V: TRBV28
J: TRBJ2-1
size: NA
D: NA
DNA: TGTGCCAGCAGTTCGCCCAGTGACAATGAGCAGTTCTTC
CDR3: CASSSPSDNEQFF

V: TRBV11-3
J: TRBJ2-2
size: NA
D: NA
DNA: TGTGCCAGCAGCTTTTCGACAGGCCCGTCGAACACCGGGGAGCTGTTTTTT
CDR3: CASSFSTGPSNTGELFF